Following are 10 T cell receptor beta chains from one sample sequenced in a study of blood T cell repertoires in COVID-19. The data were produced by immunoSEQ multiplex PCR, yet TCRdb's version contains in-frame clones alone and is incomplete. The sample lists around 700,000 clones; approximately 90% were seen once. Sequencing was performed on peripheral blood. The receptors stem from a woman younger than 30 with acute or convalescent COVID-19.

The chain links TRBV7-2 to TRBJ1-3; D ambiguous. Trimming shortened V by 4 bases and J by 2 bases, and 9 bases separated the two germline ends. The CDR3 is 14 amino acids. From germline, CDR1 is SGHTA and CDR2 FQGNSA. This chain's CDR3 is CASSSPGAGNTIYF. The CDR3 DNA is TGTGCCAGCAGCTCACCCGGGGCTGGAAACACCATATATTTT.

This clone is a singleton in its sample. This rearrangement joins TRBV6-5 to TRBJ1-2; D is uncertain. Germline CDR1 reads MNHEY; CDR2 reads SVGAGI. CDR3 size: 14 residues. Deletions cut 7 bases from V and 2 bases from J, with 14 bases between. CDR3 DNA: TGTGCCAGCAATATGGCAGGTGGGAACTATGGCTACACCTTC. This gives the protein CASNMAGGNYGYTF.

This chain joins TRBV18 and TRBJ2-7; 7 bases match TRBD1. V was clipped by 4 bases and J by 2 bases; unmatched bases: 8. Looked up from germline, CDR1 is KGHSH and CDR2 is LQKENI. This CDR3 comprises 15 residues. The CDR3 loop is CASSLRQGTTYEQYF. For the CDR3, the DNA is TGTGCCAGCTCACTGAGACAGGGTACAACCTACGAGCAGTACTTC.

In the case of this clone: The identical CDR3 is also encoded by other nucleotide sequences in the sample. The chain employs TRBV11-2 and TRBJ1-1; D is possibly TRBD1 (6 bases). The CDR3 runs 14 residues. V lost 0 bases and J lost 4, with 9 bases in between. Germline values: CDR1 SGHAT, CDR2 FQNNGV. The CDR3 DNA follows: TGTGCCAGCAGCTTAGACAGGGGTGGCACTGAAGCTTTCTTT. Translated: CASSLDRGGTEAFF.

The chain couples TRBV5-1 to TRBJ1-2; tentative D call: TRBD1 (6 bases). V gave up 1 base and J gave up 8 bases, with 21 bases separating them. The CDR3 is 16 residues long. CDR1 is SGHRS, CDR2 YFSETQ, per germline. Written as DNA, the CDR3 is TGCGCCAGCAGCTTGATGTATAGGCACAGGGTCGGAGGCTACACCTTC. Translating it yields CASSLMYRHRVGGYTF. Based on the CDR3 plus reference TRBV5-1 and TRBJ1-2, the full variable domain is KAGVTQTPRYLIKTRGQQVTLSCSPISGHRSVSWYQQTPGQGLQFLFEYFSETQRNKGNFPGRFSGRQFSNSRSEMNVSTLELGDSALYLCASSLMYRHRVGGYTFGSGTRLTVV.

This CDR3 reads CASSLALAEKVYGYTF. The CDR3 DNA is TGTGCCAGCAGCTTAGCGTTGGCAGAAAAAGTCTATGGCTACACCTTC. The V and J genes are TRBV7-9 and TRBJ1-2; no definite D call. This CDR3 has 16 amino acids. CDR1 SEHNR and CDR2 FQNEAQ come from the germline V gene (reference sequence). V lost 0 bases and J lost 4, with 15 bases in between.

In the case of this clone: One end of the junction varies from germline; a read error may be responsible. The chain employs TRBV27 and TRBJ1-2, with D possibly being TRBD1 (6 bases). Germline-derived CDR1 and CDR2 are MNHEY and SMNVEV (reference sequence). The CDR3 contains 14 residues. The CDR3 here is CASSLSGTIYDYTF. CDR3 coding DNA: TGTGCCAGCAGTTTATCGGGGACAATCTATGACTACACCTTC.

This sequence joins TRBV6-1 and TRBJ2-2, with 7 bases aligning to TRBD2. Germline V gives CDR1 MNHNS, CDR2 SASEGT. The CDR3 loop spans 14 amino acids. The V gene end was trimmed by 1 base and the J gene end by 6 bases; junction bases not matched to a gene: 2. The CDR3 is CASSEDGGAGELFF. Written as DNA, the CDR3 is TGTGCCAGCAGTGAAGATGGGGGGGCCGGGGAGCTGTTTTTT.

CDR3: CASSYHDVGGYTF. CDR3 nucleotides: TGTGCCAGCAGTTACCACGACGTCGGGGGCTACACCTTC. V is TRBV6-5 and J is TRBJ1-2; no firm D call. Germline V CDR1 and CDR2: MNHEY, SVGAGI. This CDR3 is built from 13 residues. V was pared by 2 bases and J by 8 bases, with 12 bases between.

Concerning this clone: The identical CDR3 is also encoded by other nucleotide sequences in the sample. V usage is TRBV18 and J usage is TRBJ1-1; no reliable D call. This CDR3 is 12 amino acids long. Trimming removed 6 bases at V and 4 bases at J, with 9 bases between. The germline CDR1 and CDR2 sequences are KGHSH and LQKENI. The CDR3 DNA follows: TGTGCCAGCTCGCCGGGGAGCACTGAAGCTTTCTTT. Translating it yields CASSPGSTEAFF.